The clone carrying this T cell receptor (beta chain) has just one count. The CDR3 has 18 residues. CDR1 is MDHEN, CDR2 SYDVKM, per germline. Trimming at V came to 5 bases and at J to 1 base, leaving 10 bases not matched to a gene. The data were obtained in a study of blood T cell repertoires in COVID-19. Study-level information: COVID-19 samples, acute and convalescent, were from the United States, Italy and Spain. T cells, B-cell-depleted T cells, or PBMCs supplied cDNA or gDNA.

As processed by the authors: For nucleated cells, counts were estimated from reference gene primer amplification. Sequencing used immunoSEQ multiplex PCR; TCRdb keeps in-frame clones, though not all of them. That table gives V, J and clone size, and the DNA gave D and trimming. In the table there are 37,000 or so clones, 81% of which are singletons. The sequence was collected from an elderly man with active or convalescent COVID-19. This chain links TRBV28 with TRBJ2-1; 11 positions agree with TRBD2. Sequenced material: peripheral blood. CDR3: CASSGFLAGGSSYNEQFF. The CDR3 nucleotides are TGTGCCAGCAGTGGTTTCCTAGCGGGGGGATCTTCCTACAATGAGCAGTTCTTC.